These 27 T cell receptor beta chains were all obtained from the same sample, sequenced in a study of T cell responses to AZD1222 COVID-19 vaccine. Assay: immunoSEQ multiplex PCR; the TCRdb copy retains only in-frame clones and omits some. The sample holds over 100,000 clones, roughly 84% seen once. Sequencing used peripheral blood, obtained on day 0 of AZD1222 vaccination. These receptors were obtained from an adult in good health.

This rearrangement joins TRBV19 to TRBJ1-2; D is uncertain. Trimming shortened V by 4 bases and J by 3 bases, and 6 bases separated the two germline ends. Germline-derived CDR1 and CDR2 are LNHDA and SQIVND (reference sequence). The CDR3 runs 12 residues. CDR3 sequence reads: CASSNPHYGYTF. CDR3 DNA: TGTGCCAGTAGTAACCCCCACTATGGCTACACCTTC.

The chain uses TRBV6-5 and TRBJ2-1, with D tentatively TRBD1 or TRBD2 (5 bases each). Germline values: CDR1 MNHEY, CDR2 SVGAGI. With 6 bases removed from V and 6 bases from J, the gap between germline ends came to 12 bases. This CDR3 contains 13 residues. CDR3 sequence (DNA): TGTGCCAGCAGGGTCGATGGGGGCAATGAGCAGTTCTTC. Translation gives CASRVDGGNEQFF.

Only one count was recorded for this clone. This chain joins TRBV7-9 and TRBJ2-7; 9 bases match TRBD2. This CDR3 has 14 amino acids. Germline V gene lookup returns CDR1 SEHNR and CDR2 FQNEAQ (reference sequence). J gave up 5 bases and V 5 bases, and 7 bases lay outside the gene matches. The CDR3 region has the DNA TGTGCCAGCAGCCCATCCGGGACTAGCAACGAGCAGTACTTC. As protein: CASSPSGTSNEQYF.

This chain uses TRBV2 with TRBJ1-2, with 10 bases identical to TRBD1. V lost 6 bases to trimming and J lost 4 bases; unmatched junction nucleotides: 8. CDR1 is SNHLY, CDR2 FYNNEI, per germline. There are 15 residues in the CDR3. The CDR3 loop reads CASSDRGLVSYGYTF. Here the CDR3 DNA reads TGTGCCAGCAGCGACAGGGGGCTGGTTTCCTATGGCTACACCTTC.

The chain uses TRBV7-2 and TRBJ2-7, with D perhaps matching TRBD1 (6 bases). Trimming pared 1 base from V and 1 base from J, leaving 14 bases between. In germline, CDR1 is SGHTA, CDR2 FQGNSA. This CDR3 has 16 amino acids. The CDR3 DNA follows: TGTGCCAGCAGCTTAGATAGAGGGGGTCGTTCCTACGAGCAGTACTTC. This gives the protein CASSLDRGGRSYEQYF.

This clone was counted a few times. This chain joins TRBV24-1 and TRBJ2-7, with a weak D call TRBD2 (6 bases). The ends were cut back, 4 bases at V and 10 bases at J, with 16 bases in the middle. Germline values: CDR1 KGHDR, CDR2 SFDVKD. There are 13 residues in the CDR3. The CDR3 DNA follows: TGTGCCACCAGTGAAACCGGGACTCAAAGTCAGTACTTC. Translation: CATSETGTQSQYF.

The chain carries TRBV5-8 and TRBJ1-4; unclear D gene. V was cut by 2 bases and J by 1 base, with 12 bases left in between. This CDR3 is 16 amino acids long. Germline-derived CDR1 and CDR2 are SGHTS and YDEGEE. CDR3 in amino acids: CASSFTGRGTNEKLFF. The DNA for the CDR3 is TGTGCCAGCAGCTTTACCGGACGGGGAACTAATGAAAAACTGTTTTTT.

This clone has more than one count but fewer than ten. The V call is TRBV5-1, the J call TRBJ1-6; weak D call: TRBD1 (6 bases). Germline assignment: CDR1 SGHRS and CDR2 YFSETQ. V lost 3 bases and J 6 bases, leaving 10 bases between the germline ends. CDR3 length equals 14 residues. The CDR3 protein is CASSSGQPNSPLHF. The CDR3 nucleotides are TGCGCCAGCAGCTCCGGACAGCCTAATTCACCCCTCCACTTT.

This sequence joins TRBV21-1 and TRBJ1-1; the table gives TRBD1 as D, unverified against the DNA. TRBV21-1 is reported as a pseudogene. The CDR3 extends over 17 amino acids. The CDR3 DNA is TGTGCCAGCCTTGAGTTAGGGGACAGGGGGCTCAACACTGAAGCTTTCTTT. Protein: CASLELGDRGLNTEAFF.

The chain couples TRBV9 to TRBJ1-2; 7 bases align to TRBD1. CDR1 and CDR2 (germline): SGDLS, YYNGEE. The CDR3 loop spans 16 amino acids. With V trimmed by 4 bases and J by 4 bases, 13 bases remained unmatched. Written as DNA, the CDR3 is TGTGCCAGCAGCCCTTATGACCGGGACAGAGCCTATGGCTACACCTTC. This codes for CASSPYDRDRAYGYTF.

The genes are TRBV6-5 and TRBJ1-1; D is possibly TRBD1 (5 bases). Trimming took off 2 bases at V and 5 bases at J, with 18 bases between the two ends. The CDR3 spans 16 residues. The germline gives CDR1 MNHEY, CDR2 SVGAGI. In DNA, the CDR3 is TGTGCCAGCAGTTACGGGGGTTTGGGCAACCCGACTGAAGCTTTCTTT. It translates to CASSYGGLGNPTEAFF.

This chain uses TRBV19 with TRBJ1-5; perhaps TRBD1 as D (6 bases). The V gene lost 7 bases and the J gene lost 6 bases, with 19 bases spanning the gap. The CDR3 runs 15 residues. Germline assignment: CDR1 LNHDA and CDR2 SQIVND (reference sequence). CDR3 amino acids: CASTDTGSFTQPQHF. CDR3 DNA sequence: TGTGCCAGTACCGACACAGGGTCTTTTACTCAGCCCCAGCATTTT.

The chain joins TRBV9 to TRBJ2-1; 9 positions agree with TRBD2. V was clipped by 0 bases and J by 1 base; unmatched bases: 2. CDR3 size: 16 residues. Germline CDR1 reads SGDLS; CDR2 reads YYNGEE. The CDR3 DNA reads as TGTGCCAGCAGCGTAGACGCGGGAGGGTCCTACAATGAGCAGTTCTTC. Its translation is CASSVDAGGSYNEQFF.

The rearrangement joins TRBV21-1 to TRBJ2-7. TRBV21-1 is noted as a pseudogene. The CDR3 length is 17 residues. The CDR3 nucleotides read TGTGCCAGCAGCCCCTCGCAAGGGAAACCGATTTGTTACGAGCAGTACTTC. Its protein is CASSPSQGKPICYEQYF.

For the CDR3, the DNA is TGTGCCAGTGGGGTAGGAGGGAGGACAGATACGCAGTATTTT. It specifies CASGVGGRTDTQYF. The V and J genes are TRBV7-8 and TRBJ2-3; weak D call: TRBD2 (6 bases). CDR1 and CDR2 from the germline V gene are SGHVS and FQNEAQ. This CDR3 spans 14 amino acids. Trimming cost V 9 bases and J 3 bases, with 16 bases left between them.

The chain combines TRBV2 with TRBJ1-1; D may be TRBD1 (6 bases). Trimming left V 2 bases short and J 6 bases short, with 7 bases between. This CDR3 is built from 12 residues. Germline CDR1 and CDR2: SNHLY and FYNNEI. The CDR3 loop reads CASSERGAEAFF. For the CDR3, the DNA is TGTGCCAGCAGTGAAAGGGGGGCTGAAGCTTTCTTT.

This clone has only a few counts. One end of the junction is discordant with germline, which a read error may explain. The J gene is TRBJ2-4, the V gene TRBV7-9; 12 bases are shared with TRBD1. Germline CDR1 and CDR2: SEHNR and FQNEAQ (reference sequence). The CDR3 is 12 amino acids. In DNA, the CDR3 is TGTGCCAGCAGCGGGGACAGGGGGCCACAGAACTTC. Translating gives CASSGDRGPQNF. Supplemented by reference TRBV7-9 and TRBJ2-4, the full variable domain reads DTGVSQNPRHKITKRGQNVTFRCDPISEHNRLYWYRQTLGQGPEFLTYFQNEAQLEKSRLLSDRFSAERPKGSFSTLEIQRTEQGDSAMYLCASSGDRGPQNFGAGTRLSVL.

Ten or more counts support this clone. The chain links TRBV2 to TRBJ2-1; 7 bases align to TRBD1. The CDR3 consists of 12 residues. Looked up from germline, CDR1 is SNHLY and CDR2 is FYNNEI. Germline trimming cut 3 bases from V and 10 bases from J; bases unmatched to any gene: 3. The CDR3 region has the DNA TGTGCCAGCAGTGACACAGGGGACGAGCAGTTCTTC. Translating gives CASSDTGDEQFF.

The chain recombines TRBV7-2 with TRBJ1-1; D may be TRBD1 (6 bases). This CDR3 is built from 15 residues. V was cut by 5 bases and J by 1 base, with 14 bases left in between. CDR1 is SGHTA and CDR2 is FQGNSA in the germline V gene. DNA for the CDR3: TGTGCCAGCAGCCAACGACAGGCGCCGAACACTGAAGCTTTCTTT. It yields the protein CASSQRQAPNTEAFF. Looking up the rest from reference TRBV7-2 and TRBJ1-1 gives the full variable domain: GAGVSQSPSNKVTEKGKDVELRCDPISGHTALYWYRQSLGQGLEFLIYFQGNSAPDKSGLPSDRFSAERTGGSVSTLTIQRTQQEDSAVYLCASSQRQAPNTEAFFGQGTRLTVV.

This sequence joins TRBV28 and TRBJ2-3, with TRBD2 matching over 12 bases. CDR1 is MDHEN, CDR2 SYDVKM, per germline. The CDR3 length is 22 residues. With 0 bases clipped from V and 0 bases from J, the junction kept 16 bases outside the gene matches. In nucleotides, the CDR3 is TGTGCCAGCAGTTTATGGTCGAGATCGACTAGCGGGAGACCGTTTAGCACAGATACGCAGTATTTT. Its translation is CASSLWSRSTSGRPFSTDTQYF.

The genes are TRBV24-1 and TRBJ1-2; D is ambiguous. V was shortened by 4 bases and J by 3 bases, with 5 bases between the two germline ends. This CDR3 comprises 12 residues. The germline V gene has CDR1 KGHDR and CDR2 SFDVKD. CDR3 bases: TGTGCCACCAGTGACCCAGACTATGGCTACACCTTC. This translates into CATSDPDYGYTF.

The chain recombines TRBV7-2 with TRBJ2-7; 8 positions agree with TRBD2. Looked up from germline, CDR1 is SGHTA and CDR2 is FQGNSA. The J segment lost 3 bases and the V segment lost 4 bases, leaving 8 bases of the junction unmatched. CDR3 size: 15 residues. CDR3 sequence reads: CASSSPPSGSYEQYF. CDR3 sequence (DNA): TGTGCCAGCAGCTCCCCCCCCAGCGGGAGCTACGAGCAGTACTTC. The variable domain in full, completed from reference TRBV7-2 and TRBJ2-7, reads GAGVSQSPSNKVTEKGKDVELRCDPISGHTALYWYRQSLGQGLEFLIYFQGNSAPDKSGLPSDRFSAERTGGSVSTLTIQRTQQEDSAVYLCASSSPPSGSYEQYFGPGTRLTVT.

The V gene is TRBV9, the J gene TRBJ1-5, with a possible D match to TRBD1 (5 bases). The CDR3 consists of 13 residues. V gave up 0 bases and J gave up 6 bases, with 7 bases separating them. Germline CDR1 SGDLS, CDR2 YYNGEE. The CDR3 loop reads CASSVEGAQPQHF. CDR3 in DNA: TGTGCCAGCAGCGTAGAAGGGGCTCAGCCCCAGCATTTT.

The J gene is TRBJ1-2, the V gene TRBV2; D might be TRBD1 (5 bases). The ends were cut back, 6 bases at V and 4 bases at J, with 18 bases in the middle. CDR1 and CDR2 from the germline V gene are SNHLY and FYNNEI. There are 15 residues in the CDR3. CDR3 sequence (DNA): TGTGCCAGCAGCGTACTCAACAGGAGCTTCTATGGCTACACCTTC. Translating it yields CASSVLNRSFYGYTF.

The chain carries TRBV6-5 and TRBJ1-5; no reliable D call. The CDR3 covers 14 residues. In germline, CDR1 is MNHEY, CDR2 SVGAGI. Trimming took off 7 bases at V and 4 bases at J, with 14 bases between the two ends. The CDR3 bases are TGTGCCAGCACTCCCCCGGGTCTTAATCAGCCCCAGCATTTT. It translates to CASTPPGLNQPQHF.

This chain uses TRBV7-8 with TRBJ1-5, with D unresolved. This CDR3 is built from 17 residues. The V end lost 1 base, the J end lost 2 bases, and 15 bases lay between the germline ends. Germline V gene data show CDR1 as SGHVS and CDR2 as FQNEAQ. The CDR3 loop is CASSLEIWNRRNQPQHF. CDR3 bases: TGTGCCAGCAGCTTAGAGATTTGGAACCGGCGCAATCAGCCCCAGCATTTT. Full variable domain (rest looked up from reference TRBV7-8 and TRBJ1-5): GAGVSQSPRYKVAKRGQDVALRCDPISGHVSLFWYQQALGQGPEFLTYFQNEAQLDKSGLPSDRFFAERPEGSVSTLKIQRTQQEDSAVYLCASSLEIWNRRNQPQHFGDGTRLSIL.

The chain links TRBV7-8 to TRBJ2-1; TRBD2 aligns across 8 bases. The V and J ends lost 5 bases and 12 bases, in that order; junction bases with no gene match: 6. In germline, CDR1 is SGHVS, CDR2 FQNEAQ. The CDR3 extends over 12 amino acids. CDR3 region: CASSQISGRQFF. CDR3 in DNA: TGTGCCAGCAGCCAAATCAGCGGGAGGCAGTTCTTC.